These 3 T cell receptor beta chains were all obtained from the same sample, sequenced in a study of T cells after yellow fever vaccination. TCRdb re-analysed the 5' RACE reads in MiXCR, keeping a single row per CDR3 protein. The sample consists of some 200,000 distinct CDR3 sequences, approximately 11% of them appearing once. This material consisted of CD8+ T cells sorted from PBMCs, taken 15 days after the yellow fever booster vaccination. The receptor set was obtained from a young man who received the YFV17D yellow fever vaccine.

The chain recombines TRBV19 with TRBJ1-1; TRBD1 is a possible D gene (6 bases). V was trimmed by 8 bases and J by 3 bases, leaving 7 bases between them. The CDR3 consists of 11 residues. In germline, CDR1 is LNHDA, CDR2 SQIVND (reference sequence). The CDR3 region is CASQGYTEAFF. CDR3 DNA: TGTGCCAGTCAGGGGTACACTGAAGCTTTCTTT.

This clonotype was seen repeatedly, ten times or more. The chain links TRBV6-2 or TRBV6-3 to TRBJ2-1; no definite D call. The CDR3 consists of 16 residues. V was pared by 6 bases and J by 0 bases, with 15 bases between. Germline values: CDR1 MNHEY, CDR2 SVGEGT. The CDR3 nucleotides are TGTGCCAGCAGCCCCCGGACCCATGTCTCCTACAATGAGCAGTTCTTC. Protein: CASSPRTHVSYNEQFF.

This chain connects TRBV5-1 to TRBJ2-7, with 10 bases identical to TRBD1. This CDR3 has 14 amino acids. V lost 5 bases and J lost 6; bases outside the gene matches: 8. CDR1 and CDR2 (germline): SGHRS, YFSETQ. The CDR3 sequence: CASRGGTGDVEQYF. CDR3 nucleotides: TGCGCCAGCAGGGGCGGGACAGGGGACGTCGAGCAGTACTTC.